The rows below give T cell receptor beta chains drawn from one sample of a study of T cells after yellow fever vaccination. Each CDR3 protein is one row after TCRdb ran MiXCR on the 5' RACE reads. The table has a few hundred thousand distinct CDR3 sequences, around 16% seen once. The specimen was PBMCs, collected about 5 days after the first yellow fever vaccination. Source of these receptors: a man younger than 35 who received the YFV17D yellow fever vaccine. CDR3s include the opening cysteine and the closing phenylalanine or tryptophan. Each record gives: D gene, clone size, J gene, V gene, CDR3 DNA, CDR3 protein. The D gene is left open where the match is weak. Size values are once, few and many counts, or a class for expanded clones, and some rows have none.

.	once	TRBJ2-6	TRBV25-1	TGTGCCAGCAGTGATACTAACTCTGGGGCCAACGTCCTGACTTTC	CASSDTNSGANVLTF
.	.	TRBJ2-1	TRBV4-1	TGCGCCAGCAGCCAGGCTAGTTCTCGCTCGTACAATGAGCAGTTCTTC	CASSQASSRSYNEQFF
TRBD2	few	TRBJ2-3	TRBV20-1	TGCAGTGCTAGTAGCGGGGGCACAGATACGCAGTATTTT	CSASSGGTDTQYF
TRBD1	few	TRBJ2-2	TRBV14	TGTGCCAGCAGCCAAGCCAGGGGGTTGCTGTTTTTT	CASSQARGLLFF
.	few	TRBJ2-2	TRBV9	TGTGCCAGCAGCGTACGCAACACCGGGGAGCTGTTTTTT	CASSVRNTGELFF
TRBD1	.	TRBJ2-2	TRBV5-1	TGCGCCAGCAGCCCAGCCCAGGGGGTCACCGGGGAGCTGTTTTTT	CASSPAQGVTGELFF
.	few	TRBJ2-2	TRBV5-1	TGCGCCAGCTTCAACCCCAAAGGGACGGGGAACACCGGGGAGCTGTTTTTT	CASFNPKGTGNTGELFF
TRBD1	few	TRBJ1-6	TRBV15	TGTGCCACCAGCACCGGCGAACAGGGGTTTAATTCACCCCTCCACTTT	CATSTGEQGFNSPLHF
.	.	TRBJ2-5	TRBV24-1	TGTGCCACCAGTGATGGGGGGACGGCGAAAGAGACCCAGTACTTC	CATSDGGTAKETQYF
.	.	TRBJ2-3	TRBV15	TGTGCCACCAGCAGAGATTACCTGGGTGGGGGTACAGATACGCAGTATTTT	CATSRDYLGGGTDTQYF